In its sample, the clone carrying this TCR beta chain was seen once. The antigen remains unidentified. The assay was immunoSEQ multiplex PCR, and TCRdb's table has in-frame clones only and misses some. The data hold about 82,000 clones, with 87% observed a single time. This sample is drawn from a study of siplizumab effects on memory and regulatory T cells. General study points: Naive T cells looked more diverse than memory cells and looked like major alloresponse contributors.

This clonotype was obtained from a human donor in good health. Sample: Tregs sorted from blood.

CDR3 DNA: TGTGCCATCAGTCAACAGGGTCCCAATTCACCCCTCCACTTT. Translated: CAISQQGPNSPLHF. The chain is built from TRBV10-3 and TRBJ1-6; tentatively, D is TRBD1 (6 bases). The CDR3 is 14 amino acids. With 5 bases removed from V and 7 bases from J, the gap between germline ends came to 12 bases. Germline loops: CDR1 ENHRY, CDR2 SYGVKD.